Listed below are T cell receptor beta chains from one sample, sequenced in a study of blood T cell repertoires in COVID-19. Repertoires were generated with immunoSEQ multiplex PCR, while TCRdb's copy carries only in-frame clones and drops some. This sample yields hundreds of thousands of clones, of which around four fifths are seen a single time; 7% to 10% belongs to the top ten. Sequencing input: peripheral blood. These receptors were collected from a woman aged 45-59 years with acute or convalescent COVID-19. The CDR3 runs from the conserved cysteine through the conserved F or W. A D gene is named only where the DNA matches it firmly. Only part of the rows carry a size: once, few, many, or a class if the clone is expanded.

v_call,d_call,clone_size,j_call,cdr3_nt,cdr3_aa
TRBV11-2,NA,NA,TRBJ2-3,TGTGCCAGCAGCCCCCCGGCGGGACTAGCAGGGGGCAGAGATACGCAGTATTTT,CASSPPAGLAGGRDTQYF
TRBV14,TRBD1,NA,TRBJ1-2,TGTGCCAGCAGCCCGGGGACAGGGGAGATCAATGGCTACACCTTC,CASSPGTGEINGYTF
TRBV2,TRBD1,NA,TRBJ2-3,TGTGCCAGCACCGGGACAGGGGGTCGAGGCACAGATACGCAGTATTTT,CASTGTGGRGTDTQYF
TRBV5-1,TRBD1,NA,TRBJ2-5,TGCGCCAGCAGCTTCTCCGGGACAGGGTACGAGACCCAGTACTTC,CASSFSGTGYETQYF
TRBV2,NA,once,TRBJ1-1,TGTGCCAGCAGTTTTACAGGGAACACTGAAGCTTTCTTT,CASSFTGNTEAFF
TRBV3-1/TRBV3-2,TRBD2,NA,TRBJ2-2,TGTGCCAGCAGCCTTGGGACTAGCGGCGGGGAGCTGTTTTTT,CASSLGTSGGELFF
TRBV7-3,NA,NA,TRBJ2-2,TGTGCCAGCAGTAAGGGGCAGGGCCGAATCACCGGGGAGCTGTTTTTT,CASSKGQGRITGELFF
TRBV6-5,NA,NA,TRBJ2-7,TGTGCCAGCAGCCCCACTCAGACATACGAGCAGTACTTC,CASSPTQTYEQYF
TRBV25-1,NA,NA,TRBJ1-1,TGTGCCAGCAGTGAAAAGTCCCGGGCTTTCTTT,CASSEKSRAFF
TRBV11-2,NA,NA,TRBJ2-7,TGTGCCAGCAGCCAACTTCAGCGCTTCGGCGACTACGAGCAGTACTTC,CASSQLQRFGDYEQYF
TRBV5-6,TRBD2,NA,TRBJ2-2,TGTGCCAGCAGCTTTGGGCTAGCGGGAAACACCGGGGAGCTGTTTTTT,CASSFGLAGNTGELFF
TRBV28,NA,few,TRBJ1-2,TGTGCCGCCGCGGCAGGGGAAGACTATGGCTACACCTTC,CAAAAGEDYGYTF
TRBV6-2/TRBV6-3,TRBD2,NA,TRBJ2-2,TGTGCCAGCAACCCCGTTGGGGAGGGCCTCACCGGGGAGCTGTTTTTT,CASNPVGEGLTGELFF
TRBV27,NA,NA,TRBJ1-1,TGTGCCAGCAGTTTAGTGAGACATAGGAACACTGAAGCTTTCTTT,CASSLVRHRNTEAFF
TRBV9,NA,NA,TRBJ1-2,TGTGCCAGCAGCGCAGCCCAGGGAGGCGGCTATGGCTACACCTTC,CASSAAQGGGYGYTF
TRBV30,NA,NA,TRBJ1-2,TGTGCCTGGAGCCAGGGCTATGGCTACACCTTC,CAWSQGYGYTF
TRBV18,NA,large,TRBJ1-4,TGTGCCAGCTCACCAGTGTGGGACTCATCTAATGAAAAACTGTTTTTT,CASSPVWDSSNEKLFF
TRBV5-5,NA,NA,TRBJ1-1,TGTGCCAGCAGCTGGGGACAGAACACTGAAGCTTTCTTT,CASSWGQNTEAFF
TRBV18,NA,NA,TRBJ1-1,TGTGCCAGCTCACCAGGCCAGAACACTGAAGCTTTCTTT,CASSPGQNTEAFF
TRBV15,NA,NA,TRBJ2-2,TGTGCCACCAGCAGAGACTCAGGGAGGACCGGGGAGCTGTTTTTT,CATSRDSGRTGELFF
TRBV5-5,NA,NA,TRBJ2-7,TGTGCCAGCAGCTTACCAGTCACTAGCTCCTACGAGCAGTACTTC,CASSLPVTSSYEQYF
TRBV6-6,TRBD1,once,TRBJ1-1,TGTGCCAGCAGTTGGTCCGGACAGGGCGGCACTGAAGCTTTCTTT,CASSWSGQGGTEAFF
TRBV5-6,TRBD1,NA,TRBJ1-4,TGTGCCAGCAGCTCTGGACAGGCGAATGAAAAACTGTTTTTT,CASSSGQANEKLFF
TRBV19,NA,NA,TRBJ1-4,TGTGCCAGTAGTACGGAACAGGGAAACGAAAAACTGTTTTTT,CASSTEQGNEKLFF
TRBV20-1,TRBD2,NA,TRBJ2-3,TGCAGTGCTAGTCGAGCGGGAGTGACAGATACGCAGTATTTT,CSASRAGVTDTQYF
TRBV27,TRBD1,NA,TRBJ2-7,TGTGCCAGCAGTTTATACGCCGGGACAGGTTCCTACGAGCAGTACTTC,CASSLYAGTGSYEQYF
TRBV5-1,NA,NA,TRBJ1-2,TGCGCCAGCAGCGCACAGGGAGCTGACTATGGCTACACCTTC,CASSAQGADYGYTF
TRBV7-7,NA,NA,TRBJ2-3,TGTGCTAGCAGCTTAAGCGTTTCTAGCACAGATACGCAGTATTTT,CASSLSVSSTDTQYF
TRBV27,NA,NA,TRBJ1-2,TGTGCCAGCAGTTTATTTCTACCCTCGGCGGGCTATGGCTACACCTTC,CASSLFLPSAGYGYTF
TRBV20-1,NA,few,TRBJ2-7,TGCAGTGCTAGAGGCGGTTACGAGCAGTACTTC,CSARGGYEQYF
TRBV5-6,NA,NA,TRBJ2-7,TGTGCCAGCAGCCCCTACCAGCAGGGCCCCGAGCAGTACTTC,CASSPYQQGPEQYF
TRBV5-1,TRBD2,NA,TRBJ2-2,TGCGCCAGCAGACTCCCGGGACTAGCGGGAGTTGCCGGGGAGCTGTTTTTT,CASRLPGLAGVAGELFF
TRBV7-2,NA,NA,TRBJ2-7,TGTGCCAGCAGTTCCGACTGGAGGAGCTCCTACGAGCAGTACTTC,CASSSDWRSSYEQYF
TRBV6-5,NA,once,TRBJ2-5,TGTGCCAGCACCGGTGGGAAGGGGAAGGGAGAGACCCAGTACTTC,CASTGGKGKGETQYF
TRBV3-1/TRBV3-2,NA,NA,TRBJ2-3,TGTGCCAGCAGCCCGGCCGGGACTTGGGGTTCCACAGATACGCAGTATTTT,CASSPAGTWGSTDTQYF
TRBV5-6,NA,NA,TRBJ1-1,TGTGCCAGCAGCCTAGGCTCTGGAGGCGAAGCTTTCTTT,CASSLGSGGEAFF
TRBV5-1,TRBD2,NA,TRBJ2-3,TGCGCCAGCAGCTCCGGACTAGCTGGTACAGATACGCAGTATTTT,CASSSGLAGTDTQYF
TRBV3-1/TRBV3-2,TRBD1,once,TRBJ1-5,TGTGCCAGCAGCCAAGGGACAGGGACGGCACAGCCCCAGCATTTT,CASSQGTGTAQPQHF
TRBV18,NA,NA,TRBJ2-1,TGTGCCAGCTCACCACGAAGCGGAGCCTACAATGAGCAGTTCTTC,CASSPRSGAYNEQFF
TRBV24-1,TRBD1,NA,TRBJ2-1,TGTGCCACCAGTGGACAGGGCCCCTACAATGAGCAGTTCTTC,CATSGQGPYNEQFF